This T cell receptor (beta chain) comes out of a study of blood T cell repertoires in COVID-19. About the study: Specimens from acute and convalescent COVID-19 originated in the United States, Italy and Spain. The analysed material was cDNA or gDNA that came from T cells, B-cell-depleted T cells, or PBMCs.

Germline V CDR1 and CDR2: SEHNR, FQNEAQ (reference sequence). There are 14 residues in the CDR3. V lost 5 bases and J lost 5; bases outside the gene matches: 9. In the original workflow: Amplification of reference gene primers was used by the study to estimate nucleated cell counts. Measured with immunoSEQ multiplex PCR; TCRdb has only the in-frame clones, and not every one. Clone size and V and J calls were adopted from that table, with D and trimming inferred from the DNA. In the table there are some 120,000 clones, roughly four fifths of which are singletons. This chain uses TRBV7-9 with TRBJ2-7; 7 bases are a match to TRBD1. Material for sequencing was peripheral blood. The source is a human donor in a cohort sampled during active COVID-19. The CDR3 coding sequence is TGTGCCAGCAGCCCGGGACAGACCCTCCACGAGCAGTACTTC. Translating it yields CASSPGQTLHEQYF.